The clone carrying this T cell receptor (beta chain) was observed once. With 5 bases clipped from V and 5 bases from J, the junction kept 8 bases outside the gene matches. CDR1 and CDR2 (germline): SGHTA, FQGNSA. The CDR3 loop spans 15 amino acids. This sample was included in a study of shared clonotypes between healthy human individuals. Some clones are missing from TCRdb's copy, which holds only in-frame ones; the method was immunoSEQ multiplex PCR. The sample carries approximately 500,000 clones, 90% to 97% recorded once. There were only Caucasian adults among the donors, and all lived in Nashville, Tennessee.

The sequenced sample consisted of naive CD4+ T cells sorted from blood. Subset noted: CD45RA+ positively selected. This clonotype was obtained from a woman aged 25 to 39 in good health. J is TRBJ2-5 and V is TRBV7-2, with 10 bases matching TRBD2. This CDR3 is CASSPVTSGKETQYF. The DNA for the CDR3 is TGTGCCAGCAGCCCGGTTACTAGCGGGAAGGAGACCCAGTACTTC.